A selection of T cell receptor beta chains follows, all from one sample in a study of neoadjuvant anti-PD-1 for oral cavity cancer. Using immunoSEQ multiplex PCR, the repertoire was profiled, and TCRdb retains in-frame clones only, with some absent. This sample has more than 13,000 clones, with approximately 74% found just once. The specimen was PBMCs, collected after nivolumab (anti-PD-1) treatment. The receptors stem from a person aged 35-80 years with oral cavity squamous cell carcinoma. The CDR3 runs from the conserved cysteine through the conserved F or W. Each record gives: CDR3 length, clone size, D gene, J gene, V gene, CDR3 DNA, CDR3 protein. The D gene is left open where the match is weak. Clone size is stated in some rows and not others, as once, few, many or a class when expanded.

16 | NA | NA | TRBJ2-5 | TRBV7-9 | TGTGCCAGCAGCTCTAAACGGACGGGCGGAGGAGAGACCCAGTACTTC | CASSSKRTGGGETQYF
14 | NA | TRBD1 | TRBJ1-2 | TRBV11-2 | TGTGCCAGCAGCTGGGGACAGGGTGCCTATGGCTACACCTTC | CASSWGQGAYGYTF
15 | NA | TRBD1 | TRBJ1-1 | TRBV2 | TGTGCCAGCAGTGAGGACAGGTCCATGAACACTGAAGCTTTCTTT | CASSEDRSMNTEAFF
12 | NA | NA | TRBJ2-3 | TRBV6-1 | TGTGCCAGCAGGGGGTCAGGAGATACGCAGTATTTT | CASRGSGDTQYF
16 | few | TRBD1 | TRBJ1-5 | TRBV4-2 | TGTGCCAGCAGCCAAGAAGCGGGACAGGGGTACCAGCCCCAGCATTTT | CASSQEAGQGYQPQHF
15 | NA | TRBD2 | TRBJ2-1 | TRBV7-2 | TGTGCCAGCAGCTTAGCTAGCGGGAACTACAATGAGCAGTTCTTC | CASSLASGNYNEQFF
15 | NA | NA | TRBJ2-3 | TRBV27 | TGTGCCAGCAGTTTGTTGGGGATAGGCACAGATACGCAGTATTTT | CASSLLGIGTDTQYF
15 | NA | TRBD1 | TRBJ2-2 | TRBV6-5 | TGTGCCAGCAGCCCAGGGGGCGCTTGGGCCGGGGAGCTGTTTTTT | CASSPGGAWAGELFF
14 | NA | NA | TRBJ1-2 | TRBV6-4 | TGTGCCAGCAGTGACTCGTTAGGGGGTCATGGCTACACCTTC | CASSDSLGGHGYTF
14 | once | TRBD2 | TRBJ2-5 | TRBV5-1 | TGCGCCAGCAGGCTTCTAGCGGGGCAAGAGACCCAGTACTTC | CASRLLAGQETQYF
12 | NA | NA | TRBJ2-1 | TRBV6-1 | TGTGCCAGCAGTCAAAGGAACAATGAGCAGTTCTTC | CASSQRNNEQFF
15 | NA | TRBD1 | TRBJ2-2 | TRBV6-4 | TGTGCCAGCAGAAAAGGGACAGGCAACACCGGGGAGCTGTTTTTT | CASRKGTGNTGELFF
14 | NA | NA | TRBJ2-5 | TRBV15 | TGTGCCACCAGCAGAGTGCGGGGCCAAGAGACCCAGTACTTC | CATSRVRGQETQYF
13 | few | NA | TRBJ2-2 | TRBV14 | TGTGCCAGCAGCCCCGACTTGATCGGGGAGCTGTTTTTT | CASSPDLIGELFF
15 | NA | NA | TRBJ2-5 | TRBV6-1 | TGTGCCAGCAGTGGCGGGGCAGGGGGGCAAGAGACCCAGTACTTC | CASSGGAGGQETQYF
14 | NA | NA | TRBJ1-1 | TRBV6-5 | TGTGCCAGCAGTTACCTAGGGGAAAACACTGAAGCTTTCTTT | CASSYLGENTEAFF
16 | NA | NA | TRBJ1-1 | TRBV6-6 | TGTGCCAGCAGTTACTCGTCTGGGGGCAGGCCGGGGAAAGCTTTCTTT | CASSYSSGGRPGKAFF